The 29 T cell receptor beta chains below come from one sample, sequenced in a study of siplizumab effects on memory and regulatory T cells. Libraries were prepared by immunoSEQ multiplex PCR; TCRdb keeps only in-frame clonotypes and omits some of them. The sample consists of around 100,000 clones, roughly 93% of them appearing once. Sequences were obtained from Tregs sorted from blood. The receptor set was obtained from a human donor in good health.

The chain links TRBV10-3 to TRBJ1-1; TRBD1 aligns across 8 bases. In germline, CDR1 is ENHRY, CDR2 SYGVKD. CDR3 length: 14 amino acids. V lost 7 bases to trimming and J lost 1 base; unmatched junction nucleotides: 5. The CDR3 coding sequence is TGTGCCATCAAGACCGACAGGGGGAACACTGAAGCTTTCTTT. It specifies CAIKTDRGNTEAFF.

This clone occurred a few times. Here the CDR3 DNA reads TGTGCCAGTACGGAGGACAGGGCTTATAATTCACCCCTCCACTTT. Its protein is CASTEDRAYNSPLHF. The J gene is TRBJ1-6, the V gene TRBV19; 8 bases map to TRBD1. Trimming at V came to 7 bases and at J to 4 bases, leaving 6 bases not matched to a gene. This CDR3 has 15 residues. CDR1 is LNHDA, CDR2 SQIVND, per germline (reference sequence). Together with reference TRBV19 and TRBJ1-6, the CDR3 gives the full variable domain: DGGITQSPKYLFRKEGQNVTLSCEQNLNHDAMYWYRQDPGQGLRLIYYSQIVNDFQKGDIAEGYSVSREKKESFPLTVTSAQKNPTAFYLCASTEDRAYNSPLHFGNGTRLTVT.

V and J are TRBV28 and TRBJ2-7; 12 bases are a match to TRBD2. The junction had 7 bases not matched to a gene; V was cut back by 7 bases and J by 3 bases. The CDR3 is 15 residues long. Germline values: CDR1 MDHEN, CDR2 SYDVKM. DNA of the CDR3: TGTGCCAGCACCATTCGACTAGCGGGAGTCTACGAGCAGTACTTC. It translates to CASTIRLAGVYEQYF.

This chain uses TRBV19 with TRBJ1-2; possibly TRBD1 for D (5 bases). V shed 4 bases and J shed 8 bases, with 17 bases lying between them. The germline gives CDR1 LNHDA, CDR2 SQIVND (reference sequence). The CDR3 has 14 residues. The CDR3 protein is CASSTPGRPAGYTF. In nucleotides, the CDR3 is TGTGCCAGTAGTACGCCGGGACGGCCGGCGGGCTACACCTTC. The full variable domain, rest sourced from reference TRBV19 and TRBJ1-2, is DGGITQSPKYLFRKEGQNVTLSCEQNLNHDAMYWYRQDPGQGLRLIYYSQIVNDFQKGDIAEGYSVSREKKESFPLTVTSAQKNPTAFYLCASSTPGRPAGYTFGSGTRLTVV.

V usage is TRBV29-1 and J usage is TRBJ2-5; 7 bases agree with TRBD1. V lost 5 bases, J lost 4 bases, and 4 bases stayed unmatched. Germline V gene sequence: CDR1 SQVTM, CDR2 ANQGSEA. The CDR3 has 12 residues. In DNA, the CDR3 is TGCAGCGTTAACACAGGGGTAGAGACCCAGTACTTC. This codes for CSVNTGVETQYF. Full variable domain (outside the CDR3, taken from reference TRBV29-1 and TRBJ2-5): SAVISQKPSRDICQRGTSLTIQCQVDSQVTMMFWYRQQPGQSLTLIATANQGSEATYESGFVIDKFPISRPNLTFSTLTVSNMSPEDSSIYLCSVNTGVETQYFGPGTRLLVL.

The chain couples TRBV5-1 to TRBJ2-5; 15 nucleotides agree with TRBD2. Trimming took 4 bases from V and 0 from J; bases not matched to a gene: 4. The germline V gene encodes CDR1 SGHRS and CDR2 YFSETQ. This CDR3 is built from 17 residues. CDR3 loop: CASSPGLAGGYQETQYF. The CDR3 bases are TGCGCCAGCAGCCCCGGACTAGCGGGGGGGTACCAAGAGACCCAGTACTTC.

This clone was picked up one time. The genes are TRBV4-1 and TRBJ1-1; D remains ambiguous. Between the trimmed V and J ends, which lost 6 bases and 0 bases, there was a span of 11 bases. This CDR3 has 14 amino acids. Germline assignment: CDR1 MGHRA and CDR2 YSYEKL. CDR3 nucleotides: TGCGCCAGCAGTCAAAGCCCTATGAACACTGAAGCTTTCTTT. Amino acids: CASSQSPMNTEAFF.

This clone was observed a handful of times. The chain uses TRBV5-1 and TRBJ1-2; D call uncertain. This CDR3 is 15 amino acids long. The V gene's germline CDR1 is SGHRS and CDR2 YFSETQ. The V gene lost 5 bases and the J gene lost 3 bases, with 17 bases spanning the gap. CDR3 sequence (DNA): TGCGCCAGCAGACCCGGGTCCTCTGGGGACTATGGCTACACCTTC. Encoded protein: CASRPGSSGDYGYTF. Full variable domain (outside the CDR3, taken from reference TRBV5-1 and TRBJ1-2): KAGVTQTPRYLIKTRGQQVTLSCSPISGHRSVSWYQQTPGQGLQFLFEYFSETQRNKGNFPGRFSGRQFSNSRSEMNVSTLELGDSALYLCASRPGSSGDYGYTFGSGTRLTVV.

V gene TRBV30 combines with J gene TRBJ2-1; 7 bases are shared with TRBD2. The V segment lost 1 base and the J segment 3 bases; nucleotides outside the gene matches: 3. CDR3 length equals 14 residues. The germline CDR1 and CDR2 sequences are GTSNPN and SVGIG (reference sequence). The CDR3 spells CAWSEGGVYNEQFF. The CDR3 coding sequence is TGTGCCTGGAGTGAGGGAGGGGTCTACAATGAGCAGTTCTTC.

The rearrangement links TRBV7-8 to TRBJ2-3; D remains unclear. CDR3 length: 13 amino acids. Trimming took off 5 bases at V and 5 bases at J, with 11 bases between the two ends. CDR1 is SGHVS, CDR2 FQNEAQ, per germline. CDR3 coding DNA: TGTGCCAGCAGCCCTCAAGCCGGAGATACGCAGTATTTT. It specifies CASSPQAGDTQYF.

This sequence joins TRBV27 and TRBJ1-4; no reliable D call. V lost 2 bases and J lost 5, with 6 bases in between. The CDR3 has 13 amino acids. In germline, CDR1 is MNHEY, CDR2 SMNVEV (reference sequence). CDR3 nucleotide sequence: TGTGCCAGCAGTTTACGTCGGAATGAAAAACTGTTTTTT. It translates to CASSLRRNEKLFF.

The chain couples TRBV7-9 to TRBJ1-2; tentative D call: TRBD1 (6 bases). With 1 base removed from V and 6 bases from J, the gap between germline ends came to 12 bases. The CDR3 has 14 residues. CDR1 and CDR2 from the germline V gene are SEHNR and FQNEAQ (reference sequence). CDR3 nucleotides: TGTGCCAGCAGCTTAGGAACAGGGAAGGATGGCTACACCTTC. As protein: CASSLGTGKDGYTF. The complete variable domain, with remaining parts taken from reference TRBV7-9 and TRBJ1-2, reads DTGVSQNPRHKITKRGQNVTFRCDPISEHNRLYWYRQTLGQGPEFLTYFQNEAQLEKSRLLSDRFSAERPKGSFSTLEIQRTEQGDSAMYLCASSLGTGKDGYTFGSGTRLTVV.

V and J are TRBV6-7 and TRBJ2-7; possibly TRBD1 for D (6 bases). TRBV6-7 is an ORF, with its function uncertain. The CDR3 totals 15 residues. The V gene lost 1 base and the J gene lost 1 base, with 11 bases spanning the gap. The CDR3 nucleotides read TGTGCCAGCAGTTACTGCAGGGGCTTATCCTACGAGCAGTACTTC. Translated: CASSYCRGLSYEQYF.

J is TRBJ2-2 and V is TRBV30; the D gene is possibly TRBD2 (6 bases). This CDR3 region has 13 residues. Trimming took 3 bases from V and 2 from J, leaving 7 bases between them. Germline V gene lookup returns CDR1 GTSNPN and CDR2 SVGIG (reference sequence). The CDR3 is CAWSTSNTGELFF. CDR3 coding DNA: TGTGCCTGGAGCACTAGCAACACCGGGGAGCTGTTTTTT.

V usage is TRBV28 and J usage is TRBJ1-1; D is ambiguous. The germline CDR1 and CDR2 sequences are MDHEN and SYDVKM. This CDR3 is built from 16 residues. V shed 5 bases and J shed 0 bases, with 16 bases lying between them. The chain's CDR3 is CASSLQFRNMNTEAFF. CDR3 nucleotides: TGTGCCAGCAGTCTCCAGTTTAGGAACATGAACACTGAAGCTTTCTTT.

This chain connects TRBV9 to TRBJ1-5, with D uncertain. This CDR3 comprises 15 residues. Germline CDR1 is SGDLS and CDR2 is YYNGEE. The germline V and J ends were trimmed by 0 bases and 6 bases, with 13 bases remaining between them. This CDR3 is CASSVGGEVGQPQHF. CDR3 DNA: TGTGCCAGCAGCGTAGGGGGTGAAGTTGGTCAGCCCCAGCATTTT.

This clone was counted a single time. The chain recombines TRBV5-6 with TRBJ1-1; D remains unclear. Trimming pared 4 bases from V and 1 base from J, leaving 2 bases between. This CDR3 is 11 amino acids long. Germline V gene data show CDR1 as SGHDT and CDR2 as YYEEEE. The CDR3 region is CASSRNTEAFF. The DNA for the CDR3 is TGTGCCAGCAGCCGGAACACTGAAGCTTTCTTT.

This clone was seen only once. CDR3 protein: CASRPFTGAGMNTQYF. The CDR3 bases are TGTGCCAGCAGACCCTTTACGGGGGCGGGCATGAATACGCAGTATTTT. The genes are TRBV11-3 and TRBJ2-3, with D possibly being TRBD1 or TRBD2 (6 bases each). CDR3 size: 16 residues. The germline gives CDR1 SGHNT, CDR2 YENEEA. V was clipped by 6 bases and J by 7 bases, with 23 bases between them.

J is TRBJ1-1 and V is TRBV7-9; possible D gene TRBD1, 6 bases. The ends were cut back, 0 bases at V and 7 bases at J, with 12 bases in the middle. CDR1 is SEHNR, CDR2 FQNEAQ, per germline (reference sequence). The CDR3 is 14 residues long. In DNA form, the CDR3 reads TGTGCCAGCAGCTTAGCAAAAGGGGGAAATGAAGCTTTCTTT. It specifies CASSLAKGGNEAFF. The entire variable domain, with the rest obtained from reference TRBV7-9 and TRBJ1-1, is as follows: DTGVSQNPRHKITKRGQNVTFRCDPISEHNRLYWYRQTLGQGPEFLTYFQNEAQLEKSRLLSDRFSAERPKGSFSTLEIQRTEQGDSAMYLCASSLAKGGNEAFFGQGTRLTVV.

The table lists this clone with a count of one. This chain connects TRBV6-6 to TRBJ2-3, with no clear D. Trimming left V 1 base short and J 4 bases short, with 6 bases between. The CDR3 sequence is 13 residues long. Germline CDR1 MNHNY, CDR2 SVGAGI (reference sequence). In DNA, the CDR3 is TGTGCCAGCAGTTACTTACTCTCAGATACGCAGTATTTT. Protein: CASSYLLSDTQYF.

Regarding this clone: This same CDR3 is encoded by further DNA sequences in the sample. The chain is built from TRBV5-1 and TRBJ2-3, with D maybe TRBD1 (5 bases). Germline values: CDR1 SGHRS, CDR2 YFSETQ. The CDR3 is made up of 15 amino acids. The V end lost 0 bases, the J end lost 0 bases, and 8 bases lay between the germline ends. This chain's CDR3 is CASSLAAGSTDTQYF. CDR3 in DNA: TGCGCCAGCAGCTTGGCAGCAGGGAGCACAGATACGCAGTATTTT.

CDR3 sequence reads: CASSLGQTSQETQYF. The CDR3 DNA sequence: TGTGCCAGCAGCTTGGGGCAGACTTCTCAAGAGACCCAGTACTTC. V and J are TRBV11-3 and TRBJ2-5; possible D gene TRBD1, 5 bases. V lost 3 bases and J lost 2, with 13 bases in between. The germline V gene has CDR1 SGHNT and CDR2 YENEEA. CDR3 size: 15 residues.

V usage is TRBV6-1 and J usage is TRBJ1-1; D possibly corresponds to TRBD1 (6 bases). Germline CDR1 is MNHNS and CDR2 is SASEGT. The CDR3 consists of 15 residues. V dropped 6 bases and J dropped 4 bases, with 18 bases sitting between them. CDR3 amino acids: CASSFLGGQGTEAFF. CDR3 DNA: TGTGCCAGCAGCTTCCTGGGGGGGCAAGGCACTGAAGCTTTCTTT.

This chain uses TRBV6-6 with TRBJ1-5; a possible D gene is TRBD1 (5 bases). With 4 bases removed from V and 6 bases from J, the gap between germline ends came to 19 bases. Germline V gene sequence: CDR1 MNHNY, CDR2 SVGAGI (reference sequence). CDR3 size: 16 residues. The DNA of the CDR3 is TGTGCCAGCAGTTGGGGGACCGACCCATCCCGTCAGCCCCAGCATTTT. Translation gives CASSWGTDPSRQPQHF.

The chain employs TRBV27 and TRBJ2-5; D may be TRBD1 (5 bases). The J call is doubtful: the DNA matches TRBJ2-7 better. Per the germline V gene, CDR1 is MNHEY and CDR2 is SMNVEV (reference sequence). This CDR3 is built from 15 residues. The chain's CDR3 is CASSLRAGLYYEQYF. Written as DNA, the CDR3 is TGTGCCAGCAGTTTACGGGCAGGGCTATACTACGAGCAGTACTTC.

The chain has TRBV11-2 and TRBJ2-1; 11 nucleotides agree with TRBD2. The CDR3 extends over 15 amino acids. Unmatched junction bases numbered 8, after V lost 4 bases and J lost 9 bases. CDR1 and CDR2 (germline): SGHAT, FQNNGV. CDR3 protein: CASSSLAGDGAEQFF. The CDR3 DNA reads as TGTGCCAGCAGCTCACTAGCGGGAGATGGCGCTGAGCAGTTCTTC.

The rearrangement uses TRBV27 and TRBJ2-4; TRBD2 matches at 8 bases. J gave up 2 bases and V 5 bases, and 23 bases lay outside the gene matches. Germline CDR1 and CDR2: MNHEY and SMNVEV (reference sequence). This CDR3 spans 21 amino acids. The CDR3 sequence: CASSPRGIAGRPGGTKNIQYF. As DNA, the CDR3 is TGTGCCAGCAGTCCCCGAGGGATAGCGGGACGCCCCGGGGGTACCAAAAACATTCAGTACTTC.

For this clone: Germline and junction disagree at one end, which may indicate a read error. This chain joins TRBV28 and TRBJ2-1; TRBD2 matches 7 bases. The CDR3 length is 13 residues. The V gene's germline CDR1 is MDHEN and CDR2 SYDVKM. For the CDR3, the DNA is TGCCGAGTCGGGCGGGAGAGCTACAATGAGCAGTTCTTC. Encoded protein: CRVGRESYNEQFF.

The chain has TRBV21-1 and TRBJ2-7; TRBD2 is the table's D call and was not checked against the DNA. TRBV21-1 is noted as a pseudogene. This CDR3 comprises 15 residues. CDR3 nucleotides: TGTGCCAGCAGCCCAGAAGAGGGTAGAAACTACGAGCAGTACTTC. It yields the protein CASSPEEGRNYEQYF.